These 7 T cell receptor beta chains originate from one sample sequenced in a study of CD4 T cells in relation to SARS-CoV-2 and coronaviruses. CD4+ T cells from unexposed donors were obtained before the COVID-19 pandemic (2011-2018). The cells were cultured for approximately ten days before CD4+ T cells were isolated. Measured with immunoSEQ multiplex PCR; TCRdb has only the in-frame clones, and not every one. The sample lists about 25,000 clones, roughly four fifths occurring once. These receptors' targets are unknown. What was sequenced was CD4+ T cells from PBMCs, cultured in vitro. The receptor set was obtained from a human donor in good health.

In this sample, this clone turned up once. This chain joins TRBV11-2 and TRBJ2-5, with 13 positions matching TRBD2. With V trimmed by 4 bases and J by 5 bases, 16 bases remained unmatched. The CDR3 sequence is 19 residues long. Germline V CDR1 and CDR2: SGHAT, FQNNGV. The CDR3 DNA follows: TGTGCCAGCAGCTCCAAACCCCGCGGGACTAGCGGGGATTGGGAGACCCAGTACTTC. This translates into CASSSKPRGTSGDWETQYF.

The chain couples TRBV2 to TRBJ2-3; D is ambiguous. CDR3 length: 14 amino acids. Trimming cost V 4 bases and J 2 bases, with 10 bases left between them. Germline CDR1 reads SNHLY; CDR2 reads FYNNEI. The CDR3 protein is CASSVGTFTDTQYF. The CDR3 region has the DNA TGTGCCAGCAGTGTGGGCACTTTCACAGATACGCAGTATTTT.

The chain joins TRBV7-3 to TRBJ2-2; D gene unclear. The CDR3 spans 16 residues. Germline CDR1 SGHTA, CDR2 FQGTGA. The V end lost 0 bases, the J end lost 0 bases, and 8 bases lay between the germline ends. CDR3 DNA sequence: TGTGCCAGCAGCTTAACGGCCACCGCGAACACCGGGGAGCTGTTTTTT. It codes for CASSLTATANTGELFF. Complete variable domain (other parts from reference TRBV7-3 and TRBJ2-2): GAGVSQTPSNKVTEKGKYVELRCDPISGHTALYWYRQSLGQGPEFLIYFQGTGAADDSGLPNDRFFAVRPEGSVSTLKIQRTERGDSAVYLCASSLTATANTGELFFGEGSRLTVL.

This clone has just a few counts. V gene TRBV5-4 combines with J gene TRBJ2-7, with 12 positions matching TRBD2. V lost 0 bases to trimming and J lost 5 bases; unmatched junction nucleotides: 9. The CDR3 is made up of 17 amino acids. Per germline, CDR1 SGHNT and CDR2 YYREEE (reference sequence). The CDR3 sequence: CASSLAGLAGGLDEQYF. In DNA form, the CDR3 reads TGTGCCAGCAGCTTGGCCGGTCTAGCGGGAGGGCTGGACGAGCAGTACTTC.

The rearrangement uses TRBV2 and TRBJ2-6, with D perhaps matching TRBD2 (6 bases). This CDR3 has 14 amino acids. Germline CDR1 is SNHLY and CDR2 is FYNNEI. The V end was cut by 6 bases, the J end by 1 base, with 7 bases between. CDR3 in amino acids: CASSGTSGANVLTF. CDR3 nucleotides: TGTGCCAGCAGCGGGACTTCTGGGGCCAACGTCCTGACTTTC.

In its sample, this clone was seen once. This chain connects TRBV27 to TRBJ2-1, with 12 bases identical to TRBD2. V dropped 2 bases and J dropped 9; count of bases not matched to a gene: 5. This CDR3 is built from 15 residues. Germline V gene sequence: CDR1 MNHEY, CDR2 SMNVEV (reference sequence). The CDR3 is CASSLLAGGRSEQFF. The CDR3 DNA follows: TGTGCCAGCAGTTTACTAGCGGGGGGGAGGAGTGAGCAGTTCTTC.

This clone appeared a single time. V is TRBV18 and J is TRBJ1-1; TRBD1 agrees at 7 bases. The CDR3 has 15 amino acids. The germline V gene has CDR1 KGHSH and CDR2 LQKENI. After removal of 2 bases from V and 7 bases from J, the junction contained 10 bases not matched to a gene. CDR3 in DNA: TGTGCCAGCTCACCAAGTGGGACAGCCCGGGTTGAAGCTTTCTTT. It codes for CASSPSGTARVEAFF.